The present T cell receptor beta chain was sequenced within a study of T cell responses to AZD1222 COVID-19 vaccine. The germline V gene has CDR1 SGHRS and CDR2 YFSETQ. This CDR3 region has 13 residues. The V and J ends lost 4 bases and 9 bases respectively, with 14 bases between them. This table comes from immunoSEQ multiplex PCR, and its TCRdb copy is limited to in-frame clones, with some not included. The sample carries roughly 120,000 clones, around 94% recorded once. Whole-study results and caveats: Without day 14 samples, only post-peak T cell repertoires were studied.

On this clone: The antigen remains unidentified.

The V gene is TRBV5-1, the J gene TRBJ2-1, with a tentative D call TRBD1 (6 bases). Source: peripheral blood, taken on day 0 of AZD1222 vaccination. This receptor was taken from an adult in good health. The CDR3 sequence: CASSPVGGAEQFF. The CDR3 DNA is TGCGCCAGCAGCCCGGTAGGGGGAGCTGAGCAGTTCTTC.